In its sample, the clone carrying this TCR beta chain was seen a few times. V shed 5 bases, J shed 0 bases, and the junction held 6 bases outside the gene matches. This CDR3 is 15 amino acids long. The germline V gene has CDR1 SGHTA and CDR2 FQGTGA. The sample is drawn from a study of patients and donors after allogeneic stem cell transplantation. TCRdb analysed the RT-PCR reads with MiXCR anew, one entry per CDR3 protein. Of under 200,000 distinct CDR3 sequences listed, approximately 28% are singletons. V usage is TRBV7-3 and J usage is TRBJ1-1; 7 bases align to TRBD1. Sequenced input: blood, either unsorted or a sorted T cell fraction (not recorded which). The sequence was obtained from a human donor who was either an allogeneic HSCT recipient or a stem cell or donor lymphocyte infusion donor (not recorded which). It is not recorded whose cells these are; they may come from a transplant donor. Here the CDR3 DNA reads TGTGCCAGCAGCCCGGGACAGCTCATGAACACTGAAGCTTTCTTT. It is translated as CASSPGQLMNTEAFF. Filled out from reference TRBV7-3 and TRBJ1-1, the complete variable domain reads GAGVSQTPSNKVTEKGKYVELRCDPISGHTALYWYRQSLGQGPEFLIYFQGTGAADDSGLPNDRFFAVRPEGSVSTLKIQRTERGDSAVYLCASSPGQLMNTEAFFGQGTRLTVV.